This TCR beta chain stems from a study of T cell responses to AZD1222 COVID-19 vaccine. Concerning this clone: The antigen remains unidentified.

Notes on the study in general: Researchers report vaccine-associated CD4 TCRs spanning spike, with dominance at 160-218 and 743-854. Donors were mostly white British, more females; clonal diversity possibly underestimated.

CDR1 is MNHEY, CDR2 SMNVEV, per germline (reference sequence). This CDR3 region has 17 residues. Between the trimmed V and J ends, which lost 4 bases and 11 bases, there was a span of 29 bases. TCRdb's copy holds only in-frame clones and misses some; the assay was immunoSEQ multiplex PCR. The table records about 160,000 clones, roughly 92% of them present only once. The sample was peripheral blood, taken on day 0 of AZD1222 vaccination. The V gene is TRBV27, the J gene TRBJ1-2; TRBD1 is a possible D gene (6 bases). This receptor was taken from an adult in good health. The CDR3 is CASSSLSDRRYILRYTF. DNA for the CDR3: TGTGCCAGCAGTTCATTGAGTGACAGGAGGTATATATTGAGGTACACCTTC.